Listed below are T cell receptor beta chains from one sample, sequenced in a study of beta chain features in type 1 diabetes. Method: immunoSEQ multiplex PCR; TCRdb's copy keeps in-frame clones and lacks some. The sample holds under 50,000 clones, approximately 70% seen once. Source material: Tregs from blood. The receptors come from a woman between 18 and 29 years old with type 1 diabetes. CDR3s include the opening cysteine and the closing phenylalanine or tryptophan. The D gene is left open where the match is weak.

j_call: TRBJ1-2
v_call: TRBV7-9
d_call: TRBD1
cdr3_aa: CASSLGTGRSDYGYTF

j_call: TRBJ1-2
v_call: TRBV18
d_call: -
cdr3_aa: CASSPPGNGYTF

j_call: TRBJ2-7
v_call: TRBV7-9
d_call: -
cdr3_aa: CASSLLPYEQYF

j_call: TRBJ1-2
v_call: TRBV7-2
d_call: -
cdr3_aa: CASSWLGGDYGYTF

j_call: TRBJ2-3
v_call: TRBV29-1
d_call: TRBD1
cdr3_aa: CSEGQTGSTDTQYF

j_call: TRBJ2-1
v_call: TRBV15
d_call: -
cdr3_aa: CATSRDMGVIEQFF

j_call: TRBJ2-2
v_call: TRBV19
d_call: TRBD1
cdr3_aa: CASSARDRVIGELFF

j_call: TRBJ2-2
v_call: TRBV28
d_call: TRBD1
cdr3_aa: CASSPAGTGNTGELFF

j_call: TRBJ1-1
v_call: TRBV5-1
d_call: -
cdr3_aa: CASSLEAGPFDTEAFF

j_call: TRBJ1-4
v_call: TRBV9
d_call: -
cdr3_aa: CASSTGFGEKLFF

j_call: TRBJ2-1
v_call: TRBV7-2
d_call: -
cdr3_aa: CASSLLATTYNEQFF

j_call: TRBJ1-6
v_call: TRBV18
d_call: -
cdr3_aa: CASSPAGGAQWDSPLHF

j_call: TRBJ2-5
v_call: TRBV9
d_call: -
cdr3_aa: CASSVDPGAGETQYF

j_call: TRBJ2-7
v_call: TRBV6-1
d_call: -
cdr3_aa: CASSESPGPYEQYF

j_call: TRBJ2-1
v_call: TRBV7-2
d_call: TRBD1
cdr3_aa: CASSFTGGKSYNEQFF

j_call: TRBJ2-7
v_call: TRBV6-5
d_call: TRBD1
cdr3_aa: CASSYRDSHYYEQYF

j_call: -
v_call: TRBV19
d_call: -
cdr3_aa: CARERGLLIERRPEKGYEQYF

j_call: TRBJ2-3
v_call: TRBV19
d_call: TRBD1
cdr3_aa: CASSIVRGQGTDTQYF

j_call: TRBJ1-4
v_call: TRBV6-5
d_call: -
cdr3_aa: CASSYSGGVGEKLFF

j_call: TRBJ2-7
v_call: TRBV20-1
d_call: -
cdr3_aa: CSAGSQGEQYF

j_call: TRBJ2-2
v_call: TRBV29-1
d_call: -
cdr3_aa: CSGRREANTGELFF

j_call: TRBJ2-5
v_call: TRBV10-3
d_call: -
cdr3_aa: CAISESLGAPQETQYF

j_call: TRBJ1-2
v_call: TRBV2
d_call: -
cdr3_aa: CASNLQGGYGYTF

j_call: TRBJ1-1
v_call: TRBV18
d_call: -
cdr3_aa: CASFSLAGNTEAFF

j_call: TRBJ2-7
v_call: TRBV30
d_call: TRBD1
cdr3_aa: CAWSSRRGTGQYEQYF

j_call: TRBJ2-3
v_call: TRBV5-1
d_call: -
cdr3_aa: CASSLALVTDTQYF

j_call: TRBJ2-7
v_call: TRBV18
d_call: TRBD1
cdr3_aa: CASSPRQGFHEQYF